This entry describes one TCR beta chain. Its matching antigen is unknown. The primer mix had 60 V beta and 13 J beta primers. Using immunoSEQ multiplex PCR, the repertoire was profiled, and TCRdb retains in-frame clones only, with some absent. The data contain 93,000 or so clones, approximately 80% of them singletons. This specimen comes from a study of glioma-infiltrating T cells after dendritic cell vaccination. The CDR3 totals 14 residues. V dropped 6 bases and J dropped 0 bases, with 11 bases sitting between them. Germline assignment: CDR1 MNHNS and CDR2 SASEGT. Study-level findings and limits: Few patients contributed both blood and tumor specimens. Higher TCR clonality did not directly relate to longer survival.

The receptor's source is a human donor with glioblastoma. This chain connects TRBV6-1 to TRBJ1-1, with D possibly matching TRBD1 (5 bases). This material consisted of blood, taken before dendritic cell vaccination. The CDR3 region is CASSLQVVNTEAFF. In DNA form, the CDR3 reads TGTGCCAGCAGCCTACAGGTAGTGAACACTGAAGCTTTCTTT.